The entry below gives a single T cell receptor (beta chain) sequence along with its context. The antigen is undetermined. Of the isolated RNA, all was reverse transcribed, and so the sequenced material was expressed TCRB transcripts. TCRdb's copy holds only in-frame clones and misses some; the assay was immunoSEQ multiplex PCR. The profile shows over 90,000 clones, approximately 30% of them singletons. The source of the sample is a study of beta chain features in type 1 diabetes. The study's findings and limits: Cells expressing TCR highly could be over-represented by cDNA sequencing. Moderate yet significant TCRB CDR3 shortening was seen in Type 1 diabetes patients in all four CD4+ subsets. Researchers could not determine here whether HLA type influences TCRB rearrangement.

Sequencing was performed on central memory CD4+ T cells from blood. This clonotype was obtained from a woman aged 18-29 years with type 1 diabetes.

The CDR3 loop reads CASSLGGAMSPEAFF. Written as DNA, the CDR3 is TGTGCCAGCAGTTTAGGGGGGGCGATGTCCCCTGAAGCTTTCTTT. V and J are TRBV28 and TRBJ1-1; D might be TRBD1 (6 bases). Germline CDR1 MDHEN, CDR2 SYDVKM. V lost 2 bases to trimming and J lost 6 bases, with 16 bases between them. This CDR3 comprises 15 residues.